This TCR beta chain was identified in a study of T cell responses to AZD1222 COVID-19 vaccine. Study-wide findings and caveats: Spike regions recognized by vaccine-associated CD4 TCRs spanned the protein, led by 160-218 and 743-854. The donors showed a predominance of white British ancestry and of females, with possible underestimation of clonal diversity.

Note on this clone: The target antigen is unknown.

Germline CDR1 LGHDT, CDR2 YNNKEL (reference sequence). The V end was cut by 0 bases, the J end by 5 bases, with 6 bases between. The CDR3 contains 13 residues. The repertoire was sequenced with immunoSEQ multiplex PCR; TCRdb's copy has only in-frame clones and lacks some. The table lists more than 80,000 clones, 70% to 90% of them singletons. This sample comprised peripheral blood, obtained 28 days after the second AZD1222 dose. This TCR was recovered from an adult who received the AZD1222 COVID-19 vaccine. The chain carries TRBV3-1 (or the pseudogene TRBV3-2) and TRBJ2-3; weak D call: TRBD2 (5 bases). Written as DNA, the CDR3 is TGTGCCAGCAGCCAAGAAGGAGGAGATACGCAGTATTTT. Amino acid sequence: CASSQEGGDTQYF.